These 16 T cell receptor beta chains originate from one sample sequenced in a study of T cells in Graves' hyperthyroidism and ophthalmopathy. What was amplified from RNA transcripts were TCR beta CDR3 regions. The TCR CDR3 first-round RT-PCR relied on the HTBI primer set. TCRdb reprocessed the multiplex PCR reads via MiXCR and lists one record per CDR3 protein. The table shows around 500,000 distinct CDR3 sequences, with around 15% occurring only once. The sample was blood. These receptors all stem from a woman between 35 and 50 years old with Graves' hyperthyroidism.

This clonotype came up a few times. V usage is TRBV20-1 and J usage is TRBJ2-1, with 7 bases lining up with TRBD1. Per the germline V gene, CDR1 is DFQATT and CDR2 is SNEGSKA (reference sequence). V shed 3 bases and J 6 bases; nucleotides not matched to a gene: 5. The CDR3 extends over 13 amino acids. The CDR3 DNA follows: TGCAGTGCTAGTGGGGGACAGATCAATGAGCAGTTCTTC. This encodes CSASGGQINEQFF.

This clonotype was recorded many times. The chain joins TRBV7-9 to TRBJ2-5; D may match TRBD1 or TRBD2 (5 bases each). Germline CDR1 and CDR2: SEHNR and FQNEAQ (reference sequence). The V gene lost 3 bases and the J gene lost 1 base, with 15 bases spanning the gap. The CDR3 has 16 amino acids. The CDR3 here is CASSFNWPGSQETQYF. CDR3 sequence (DNA): TGTGCCAGCAGCTTCAATTGGCCAGGGAGCCAAGAGACCCAGTACTTC.

In this sample, this clonotype turned up many times. J is TRBJ1-5 and V is TRBV28, with TRBD1 as a possible D gene (5 bases). V lost 6 bases and J 1 base, leaving 13 bases between the germline ends. The germline V gene has CDR1 MDHEN and CDR2 SYDVKM. The CDR3 totals 15 residues. CDR3 sequence reads: CASRTRAGSNQPQHF. The CDR3, as DNA: TGTGCCAGCAGGACGAGGGCAGGGAGCAATCAGCCCCAGCATTTT.

The chain is built from TRBV7-6 and TRBJ2-5, with D possibly being TRBD1 or TRBD2 (6 bases each). V lost 5 bases to trimming and J lost 5 bases, with 15 bases between them. In germline, CDR1 is SGHVS, CDR2 FNYEAQ. This CDR3 spans 14 amino acids. The CDR3 sequence: CASSRVGGRETQYF. The CDR3 DNA follows: TGTGCCAGCAGCCGCGTTGGGGGGCGGGAGACCCAGTACTTC.

The table lists this clonotype with many counts. V and J are TRBV28 and TRBJ2-5; a weak D match, TRBD1 (6 bases). CDR3 length: 16 amino acids. The germline V and J ends were trimmed by 4 bases and 1 base, with 16 bases remaining between them. From germline, CDR1 is MDHEN and CDR2 SYDVKM. The chain's CDR3 is CASSSRTVSTQETQYF. In DNA form, the CDR3 reads TGTGCCAGCAGTTCAAGGACAGTTTCCACCCAAGAGACCCAGTACTTC.

The table lists this clonotype with many counts. The V and J genes are TRBV7-2 and TRBJ2-3; possible D gene TRBD1, 6 bases. This CDR3 comprises 15 residues. The germline V and J ends were trimmed by 5 bases and 0 bases, with 12 bases remaining between them. CDR1 and CDR2 from the germline V gene are SGHTA and FQGNSA. CDR3 protein: CASSQQGSSTDTQYF. The CDR3 DNA reads as TGTGCCAGCAGCCAACAGGGTTCTAGCACAGATACGCAGTATTTT. Variable domain in full (rest from reference TRBV7-2 and TRBJ2-3): GAGVSQSPSNKVTEKGKDVELRCDPISGHTALYWYRQSLGQGLEFLIYFQGNSAPDKSGLPSDRFSAERTGGSVSTLTIQRTQQEDSAVYLCASSQQGSSTDTQYFGPGTRLTVL.

This clonotype was counted a few times. The chain combines TRBV6-2 or TRBV6-3 with TRBJ1-5; TRBD1 agrees at 8 bases. This CDR3 comprises 15 residues. The V segment lost 6 bases and the J segment 7 bases; nucleotides outside the gene matches: 11. The germline CDR1 and CDR2 sequences are MNHEY and SVGEGT. CDR3 bases: TGTGCCAGCAGCGGACAGGGAGCGGTTAGACAGCCCCAGCATTTT. Amino acid sequence: CASSGQGAVRQPQHF.

This clonotype was counted only a few times. The chain carries TRBV24-1 and TRBJ2-6; TRBD1 matches at 8 bases. The ends lost 3 bases at V and 2 bases at J; junction bases unmatched: 5. CDR3 length: 17 residues. The V gene's germline CDR1 is KGHDR and CDR2 SFDVKD. CDR3 amino acids: CATSDTKQGAGANVLTF. For the CDR3, the DNA is TGTGCCACCAGTGATACGAAACAGGGGGCTGGGGCCAACGTCCTGACTTTC.

This clonotype was observed a handful of times. The CDR3 loop reads CASSFGTGSPDTQYF. CDR3 nucleotides: TGCGCCAGCAGCTTCGGGACAGGGTCCCCAGATACGCAGTATTTT. V gene TRBV5-1 combines with J gene TRBJ2-3; 9 bases match TRBD1. The germline V gene has CDR1 SGHRS and CDR2 YFSETQ. The CDR3 totals 15 residues. Germline trimming cut 2 bases from V and 4 bases from J; bases unmatched to any gene: 5.

The table lists this clonotype with many counts. The rearrangement links TRBV11-2 to TRBJ2-7, with a weak D call TRBD2 (6 bases). V lost 5 bases and J 2 bases, leaving 22 bases between the germline ends. In germline, CDR1 is SGHAT, CDR2 FQNNGV. The CDR3 is made up of 17 amino acids. The CDR3 nucleotides read TGTGCCAGCAGCCCCTCCGGCTTGCGGCGGGAACCCTACGAGCAGTACTTC. This encodes CASSPSGLRREPYEQYF.

This clonotype was seen ten or more times. The CDR3 DNA reads TGTGCCAGCAGCTTAGATTTGGTTAGGTCCTACGAGCAGTACTTC. It codes for CASSLDLVRSYEQYF. The rearrangement uses TRBV11-3 and TRBJ2-7; D gene ambiguous. Germline V lookup: CDR1 SGHNT, CDR2 YENEEA. V was cut by 0 bases and J by 1 base, with 10 bases left in between. The CDR3 length is 15 residues.

This clonotype was detected only once. One junction end disagrees with the germline gene, perhaps due to a read error. The rearrangement uses TRBV5-1 and TRBJ1-4, with unresolved D. The length of the CDR3 is 16 residues. Germline CDR1 and CDR2: SGHRS and YFSETQ. In nucleotides, the CDR3 is TGCCCCAGCAGCCTGGGGAACGCGTTCGTAGGGGAAAAACTGTTTTTT. Protein: CPSSLGNAFVGEKLFF.

This clonotype was seen only a few times. The chain recombines TRBV7-2 with TRBJ1-6; no clear D. The CDR3 consists of 14 residues. CDR1 is SGHTA and CDR2 is FQGNSA in the germline V gene. Trimming shortened V by 1 base and J by 7 bases, and 8 bases separated the two germline ends. For the CDR3, the DNA is TGTGCCAGCAGCTTAGGACCGATCAATTCACCCCTCCACTTT. Protein: CASSLGPINSPLHF. Combining the CDR3 with reference TRBV7-2 and TRBJ1-6 gives the whole variable domain GAGVSQSPSNKVTEKGKDVELRCDPISGHTALYWYRQSLGQGLEFLIYFQGNSAPDKSGLPSDRFSAERTGGSVSTLTIQRTQQEDSAVYLCASSLGPINSPLHFGNGTRLTVT.

V is TRBV29-1 and J is TRBJ2-2; 10 nucleotides align to TRBD2. Germline CDR1 reads SQVTM; CDR2 reads ANQGSEA. This CDR3 has 19 residues. V gave up 4 bases and J gave up 7 bases; unmatched junction bases: 21. As DNA, the CDR3 is TGCAGCGTTGTGCTGCACGGAGGTTGGCTAGCGGGAGTTGGCGGGGAGCTGTTTTTT. It translates to CSVVLHGGWLAGVGGELFF.

This chain connects TRBV9 to TRBJ2-7; D might be TRBD2 (7 bases). Trimming pared 4 bases from V and 3 bases from J, leaving 17 bases between. Germline loops: CDR1 SGDLS, CDR2 YYNGEE. The CDR3 extends over 15 amino acids. In DNA form, the CDR3 reads TGTGCCAGCAGCAAAGGTGGGGGGGCCGGCTACGAGCAGTACTTC. Translation: CASSKGGGAGYEQYF.

This clonotype was detected only a few times. The V gene is TRBV6-4, the J gene TRBJ2-7; 13 bases are shared with TRBD2. CDR3 length: 19 residues. CDR1 is MRHNA, CDR2 SNTAGT, per germline. V lost 2 bases and J lost 5; bases outside the gene matches: 15. CDR3 coding DNA: TGTGCCAGCAGTGACCCAAACCCGTGGACTAGCGGGAGAACCCACGAGCAGTACTTC. Its protein product is CASSDPNPWTSGRTHEQYF.